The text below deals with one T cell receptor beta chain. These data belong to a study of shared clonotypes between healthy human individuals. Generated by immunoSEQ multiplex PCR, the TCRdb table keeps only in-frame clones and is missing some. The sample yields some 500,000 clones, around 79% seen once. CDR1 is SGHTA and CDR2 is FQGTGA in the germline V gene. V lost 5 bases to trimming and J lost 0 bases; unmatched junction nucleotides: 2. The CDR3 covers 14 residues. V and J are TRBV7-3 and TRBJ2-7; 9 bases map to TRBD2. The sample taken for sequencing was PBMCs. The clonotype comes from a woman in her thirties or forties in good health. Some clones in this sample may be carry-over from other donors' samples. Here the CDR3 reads CASSPSGISYEQYF. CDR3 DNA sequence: TGTGCCAGCAGCCCTAGCGGGATCTCCTACGAGCAGTACTTC.